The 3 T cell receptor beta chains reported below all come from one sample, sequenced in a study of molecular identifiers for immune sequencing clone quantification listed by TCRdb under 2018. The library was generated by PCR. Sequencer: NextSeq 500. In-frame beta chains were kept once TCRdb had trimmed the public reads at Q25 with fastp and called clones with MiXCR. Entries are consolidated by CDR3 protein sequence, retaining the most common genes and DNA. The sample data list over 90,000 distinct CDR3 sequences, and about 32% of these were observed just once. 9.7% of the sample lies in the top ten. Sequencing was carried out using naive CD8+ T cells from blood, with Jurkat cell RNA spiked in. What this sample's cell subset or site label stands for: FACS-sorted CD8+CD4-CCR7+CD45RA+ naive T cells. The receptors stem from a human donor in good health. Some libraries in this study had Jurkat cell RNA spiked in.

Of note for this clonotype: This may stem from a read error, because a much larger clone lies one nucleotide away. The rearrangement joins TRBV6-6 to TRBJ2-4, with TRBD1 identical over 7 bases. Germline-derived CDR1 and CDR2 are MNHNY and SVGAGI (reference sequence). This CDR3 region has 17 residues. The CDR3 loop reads CAGSFPQAGGLRNIQYF. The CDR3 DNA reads TGTGCCGGCAGTTTCCCCCAGGCAGGGGGTCTACGAAACATTCAGTACTTC.

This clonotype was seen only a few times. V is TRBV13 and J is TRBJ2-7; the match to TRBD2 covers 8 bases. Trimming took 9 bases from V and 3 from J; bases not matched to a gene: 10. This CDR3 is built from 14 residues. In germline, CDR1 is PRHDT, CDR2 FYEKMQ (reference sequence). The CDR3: CASPGGTGNYEQYF. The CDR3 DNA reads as TGTGCCAGTCCGGGGGGGACTGGGAACTACGAGCAGTACTTC.

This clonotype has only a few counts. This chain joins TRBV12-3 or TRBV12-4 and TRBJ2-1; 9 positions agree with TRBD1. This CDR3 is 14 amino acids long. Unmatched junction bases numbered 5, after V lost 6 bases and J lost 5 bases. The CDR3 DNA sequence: TGTGCCAGCAGACCGGGACAGGGAAACAATGAGCAGTTCTTC. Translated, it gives CASRPGQGNNEQFF.